The entry that follows covers one T cell receptor beta chain sequence. This sample is drawn from a study of blood T cell repertoires in COVID-19. Turning to the study itself: Sites across the United States, Italy and Spain contributed samples from acute and convalescent COVID-19. From T cells, B-cell-depleted T cells, or PBMCs came the material, which was cDNA or gDNA.

As processed by the authors: Researchers report that nucleated cell counts were estimated from reference gene primer amplification. Assay used: immunoSEQ multiplex PCR; TCRdb lists only in-frame clones, some missing. The V and J calls and the clone size are those of that table, but D and trimming were determined from the DNA. The sample lists 85,000 to 130,000 clones, 65% to 90% occurring once. Two negative PCRs, clearance, or symptom resolution characterized the recovered Cohort 3 donors. V was cut by 3 bases and J by 7 bases, with 12 bases left in between. The CDR3 consists of 14 residues. From germline, CDR1 is MDHEN and CDR2 SYDVKM.

The sequenced sample was PBMCs or T cells enriched from blood (not recorded which). The receptor's source is a woman aged 45-65 years who had recovered from COVID-19. The rearrangement uses TRBV28 and TRBJ1-4, with D perhaps matching TRBD1 (6 bases). This CDR3 is CASSFQGLGEKLFF. In nucleotides, the CDR3 is TGTGCCAGCAGTTTTCAGGGGTTGGGTGAAAAACTGTTTTTT.